These 10 T cell receptor beta chains were sequenced from one sample in a study of Ad26.COV2.S vaccination and SARS-CoV-2 variants. Treatment: roughly 20 received Ad26.COV2.S at low or high dose, single or two shots; roughly five received placebo; per-sample allocation not given. Samples were taken on day 63 after the first vaccine or placebo injection. Clones were read by immunoSEQ multiplex PCR, and TCRdb kept only the in-frame ones, dropping some. The sample lists some 350,000 clones; 85% to 90% were seen once. The specimen comprised peripheral blood, sampled in a trial of Ad26.COV2.S vaccine versus placebo. Every receptor here comes from a person between 18 and 65 years old who received the Ad26.COV2.S COVID-19 vaccine or a placebo.

The chain combines TRBV2 with TRBJ1-5; 9 bases agree with TRBD1. Trimming at V came to 1 base and at J to 2 bases, leaving 12 bases not matched to a gene. The CDR3 has 19 amino acids. Germline V gene sequence: CDR1 SNHLY, CDR2 FYNNEI. CDR3 loop: CASSEERDRVIDGNQPQHF. DNA for the CDR3: TGTGCCAGCAGTGAAGAAAGGGACAGGGTCATTGATGGCAATCAGCCCCAGCATTTT.

This chain uses TRBV6-2 or TRBV6-3 with TRBJ1-1; the D is unclear. Germline lookup yields CDR1 MNHEY and CDR2 SVGEGT. V lost 8 bases and J 7 bases, leaving 14 bases between the germline ends. The CDR3 is 12 residues long. CDR3 bases: TGTGCCAGCCGTTCGGCGGCGGGTGAAGCTTTCTTT. This encodes CASRSAAGEAFF.

This chain links TRBV4-3 with TRBJ1-2; TRBD1 matches at 7 bases. Germline V gene data show CDR1 as LGHNA and CDR2 as YSLEER. The length of the CDR3 is 15 residues. After removal of 4 bases from V and 0 bases from J, the junction contained 5 bases not matched to a gene. Written as DNA, the CDR3 is TGCGCCAGCAGCCCCGGGACAGCAACTAACTATGGCTACACCTTC. Translated, it gives CASSPGTATNYGYTF.

As DNA, the CDR3 is TGTGCCAGCAGCCATTACCCAACTAATGAAAAACTGTTTTTT. Amino acids: CASSHYPTNEKLFF. The chain combines TRBV3-1 (or the pseudogene TRBV3-2) with TRBJ1-4, with no clear D. Germline V gene sequence: CDR1 LGHDT, CDR2 YNNKEL (reference sequence). The CDR3 contains 14 residues. Trimming left V 3 bases short and J 0 bases short, with 5 bases between.

In its sample, this clone was seen once. The chain is built from TRBV19 and TRBJ1-1; no definite D call. V was clipped by 6 bases and J by 3 bases, with 17 bases between them. The CDR3 loop spans 15 amino acids. The germline gives CDR1 LNHDA, CDR2 SQIVND (reference sequence). CDR3 DNA sequence: TGTGCCAGTAGGGGTCTGGGGAGAAGGGACACTGAAGCTTTCTTT. It translates to CASRGLGRRDTEAFF.

This rearrangement joins TRBV7-2 to TRBJ2-5; D might be TRBD2 (7 bases). CDR3 length: 14 amino acids. Trimming pared 6 bases from V and 5 bases from J, leaving 16 bases between. Germline assignment: CDR1 SGHTA and CDR2 FQGNSA. The CDR3 here is CASSYGGPGETQYF. CDR3 DNA: TGTGCCAGCAGTTACGGGGGGCCGGGGGAGACCCAGTACTTC.

This clone was counted once. V usage is TRBV15 and J usage is TRBJ1-1, with TRBD1 matching 10 bases. This CDR3 has 16 residues. The germline gives CDR1 LNHNV, CDR2 YYDKDF (reference sequence). The trim removed 0 bases at V and 0 bases at J, leaving 1 base unmatched. In DNA form, the CDR3 reads TGTGCCACCAGCAGAGATGGGACAGGGGTGAACACTGAAGCTTTCTTT. It specifies CATSRDGTGVNTEAFF.

The chain carries TRBV19 and TRBJ1-5; D gene uncertain. CDR1 and CDR2 from the germline V gene are LNHDA and SQIVND (reference sequence). The CDR3 covers 12 residues. Trimming removed 5 bases at V and 4 bases at J, with 6 bases between. CDR3 sequence: CASSFLNQPQHF. The CDR3 bases are TGTGCCAGTAGTTTTTTAAATCAGCCCCAGCATTTT.

V and J are TRBV7-2 and TRBJ1-1; no clear D. CDR3 length: 13 residues. With 1 base removed from V and 10 bases from J, the gap between germline ends came to 13 bases. Germline V lookup: CDR1 SGHTA, CDR2 FQGNSA. In DNA, the CDR3 is TGTGCCAGCAGCTTAGAAGTGGCAAGAATAGCTTTCTTT. Residues: CASSLEVARIAFF.

CDR3 DNA: TGTGCCAGCAGCGTGGACAGTACTCCCTCTGGAAACACCATATATTTT. Translation: CASSVDSTPSGNTIYF. The V call is TRBV9, the J call TRBJ1-3, with a tentative D call TRBD1 (6 bases). V lost 2 bases, J lost 0 bases, and 12 bases lay in between. Germline loops: CDR1 SGDLS, CDR2 YYNGEE. This CDR3 is built from 16 residues.